This is a list of T cell receptor beta chains from one sample in a study of cytomegalovirus exposure and HLA in healthy donors. Using immunoSEQ multiplex PCR, the repertoire was profiled, and TCRdb retains in-frame clones only, with some absent. Seen here are 150,000 to 200,000 clones, 80% to 90% observed once, and the top ten hold under 7%. Material for sequencing was PBMCs. Receptors originate from a woman aged 30 to 39 in good health and CMV-seronegative. Both conserved end residues are part of each CDR3. Each record gives: D gene, V gene, J gene, clone size, CDR3 protein, CDR3 DNA. D genes are given only for firm matches. The size field is filled for only some rows; it gives once, few, many or a size class.

D gene: NA
V gene: TRBV5-1
J gene: TRBJ1-5
clone size: NA
CDR3 protein: CASSLVAGNNQPQHF
CDR3 DNA: TGCGCCAGCAGCTTGGTGGCAGGTAACAATCAGCCCCAGCATTTT

D gene: TRBD1
V gene: TRBV9
J gene: TRBJ1-5
clone size: few
CDR3 protein: CASNQGASNQPQHF
CDR3 DNA: TGTGCCAGCAATCAGGGGGCTAGCAATCAGCCCCAGCATTTT

D gene: TRBD1
V gene: TRBV18
J gene: TRBJ1-2
clone size: NA
CDR3 protein: CASSLEQGKVGGYTF
CDR3 DNA: TGTGCCAGCTCACTCGAACAGGGGAAAGTGGGAGGCTACACCTTC

D gene: TRBD1
V gene: TRBV2
J gene: TRBJ1-2
clone size: NA
CDR3 protein: CASRRDREHGYTF
CDR3 DNA: TGTGCCAGCAGGAGGGACAGGGAACATGGCTACACCTTC

D gene: TRBD2
V gene: TRBV13
J gene: TRBJ2-7
clone size: once
CDR3 protein: CASSYPTSGIYEQYF
CDR3 DNA: TGTGCCAGCAGCTATCCGACTAGCGGGATTTACGAGCAGTACTTC

D gene: TRBD1
V gene: TRBV6-1
J gene: TRBJ1-1
clone size: NA
CDR3 protein: CASSVYRGGSTEAFF
CDR3 DNA: TGTGCCAGCAGTGTATACAGGGGGGGGAGCACTGAAGCTTTCTTT

D gene: TRBD2
V gene: TRBV5-1
J gene: TRBJ2-2
clone size: NA
CDR3 protein: CASSLLPGGTGELFF
CDR3 DNA: TGCGCCAGCAGCTTATTGCCGGGGGGAACCGGGGAGCTGTTTTTT

D gene: NA
V gene: TRBV27
J gene: TRBJ1-5
clone size: NA
CDR3 protein: CASSLGGDQPQHF
CDR3 DNA: TGTGCCAGCAGTTTGGGGGGAGATCAGCCCCAGCATTTT

D gene: TRBD2
V gene: TRBV5-1
J gene: TRBJ2-3
clone size: NA
CDR3 protein: CASRYGLAGDTDTQYF
CDR3 DNA: TGCGCCAGCAGATACGGACTAGCGGGGGACACAGATACGCAGTATTTT

D gene: TRBD2
V gene: TRBV4-3
J gene: TRBJ2-3
clone size: NA
CDR3 protein: CASSQVLSTSGGMTDTQYF
CDR3 DNA: TGCGCCAGCAGCCAAGTTCTGTCGACTAGCGGGGGGATGACAGATACGCAGTATTTT

D gene: NA
V gene: TRBV29-1
J gene: TRBJ2-4
clone size: NA
CDR3 protein: CSVLKGSGGIAKNIQYF
CDR3 DNA: TGCAGCGTTCTAAAAGGCTCGGGCGGGATAGCCAAAAACATTCAGTACTTC

D gene: TRBD1
V gene: TRBV19
J gene: TRBJ1-2
clone size: NA
CDR3 protein: CASSDFTGADYGYTF
CDR3 DNA: TGTGCCAGTAGCGATTTCACAGGGGCGGACTATGGCTACACCTTC

D gene: TRBD1
V gene: TRBV19
J gene: TRBJ2-7
clone size: NA
CDR3 protein: CASTETGGLPYEQYF
CDR3 DNA: TGTGCCAGTACCGAGACAGGGGGCCTCCCCTACGAGCAGTACTTC

D gene: TRBD1
V gene: TRBV18
J gene: TRBJ2-7
clone size: NA
CDR3 protein: CASSQPKPGQGTYEQYF
CDR3 DNA: TGTGCCAGCTCACAACCAAAGCCGGGACAGGGGACCTACGAGCAGTACTTC

D gene: NA
V gene: TRBV4-3
J gene: TRBJ1-1
clone size: NA
CDR3 protein: CASSQTTQKAKAFF
CDR3 DNA: TGCGCCAGCAGCCAAACTACACAGAAAGCAAAAGCTTTCTTT

D gene: TRBD1
V gene: TRBV19
J gene: TRBJ2-7
clone size: NA
CDR3 protein: CASSSRDRGQEQYF
CDR3 DNA: TGTGCCAGTAGTAGCCGGGACAGGGGGCAAGAGCAGTACTTC

D gene: TRBD1
V gene: TRBV4-1
J gene: TRBJ1-1
clone size: once
CDR3 protein: CASSSDIRGNTEAFF
CDR3 DNA: TGCGCCAGCAGCTCCGACATCAGGGGGAATACTGAAGCTTTCTTT

D gene: TRBD1
V gene: TRBV7-2
J gene: TRBJ1-5
clone size: NA
CDR3 protein: CASSRFAATGSNQPQHF
CDR3 DNA: TGTGCCAGCAGTCGATTCGCGGCGACAGGGAGCAATCAGCCCCAGCATTTT

D gene: TRBD2
V gene: TRBV4-2
J gene: TRBJ2-5
clone size: once
CDR3 protein: CASSRETSGGMETQYF
CDR3 DNA: TGTGCCAGCAGCCGAGAGACTAGCGGGGGGATGGAGACCCAGTACTTC

D gene: TRBD2
V gene: TRBV9
J gene: TRBJ2-1
clone size: once
CDR3 protein: CASSVDPSGRAGVNEQFF
CDR3 DNA: TGTGCCAGCAGCGTAGATCCTAGCGGGAGGGCCGGGGTTAATGAGCAGTTCTTC

D gene: NA
V gene: TRBV28
J gene: TRBJ1-2
clone size: NA
CDR3 protein: CASSLDGYYGYTF
CDR3 DNA: TGTGCCAGCAGCTTGGACGGATACTATGGCTACACCTTC

D gene: NA
V gene: TRBV9
J gene: TRBJ2-5
clone size: few
CDR3 protein: CASSVSGETQYF
CDR3 DNA: TGTGCCAGCAGCGTATCTGGGGAGACCCAGTACTTC

D gene: NA
V gene: TRBV9
J gene: TRBJ2-7
clone size: NA
CDR3 protein: CASSVGDVSYEQYF
CDR3 DNA: TGTGCCAGCAGCGTGGGGGACGTCTCCTACGAGCAGTACTTC

D gene: NA
V gene: TRBV20-1
J gene: TRBJ1-1
clone size: NA
CDR3 protein: CSARSDTEAFF
CDR3 DNA: TGCAGTGCTAGGTCAGACACTGAAGCTTTCTTT

D gene: NA
V gene: TRBV7-6
J gene: TRBJ1-5
clone size: NA
CDR3 protein: CASSTSWVIRTSNQPQHF
CDR3 DNA: TGTGCCAGCAGCACTTCGTGGGTGATTAGGACTAGCAATCAGCCCCAGCATTTT

D gene: NA
V gene: TRBV7-9
J gene: TRBJ1-4
clone size: NA
CDR3 protein: CASSSPPLGLTNEKLFF
CDR3 DNA: TGTGCCAGCAGCTCGCCCCCCCTAGGTCTAACTAATGAAAAACTGTTTTTT

D gene: NA
V gene: TRBV4-2
J gene: TRBJ1-5
clone size: NA
CDR3 protein: CASSQDDWSNQPQHF
CDR3 DNA: TGTGCCAGCAGCCAAGATGATTGGAGCAATCAGCCCCAGCATTTT

D gene: TRBD2
V gene: TRBV10-3
J gene: TRBJ2-2
clone size: NA
CDR3 protein: CAISESAGGNTGELFF
CDR3 DNA: TGTGCCATCAGTGAGTCGGCGGGAGGGAACACCGGGGAGCTGTTTTTT

D gene: NA
V gene: TRBV6-4
J gene: TRBJ2-2
clone size: NA
CDR3 protein: CASSELATGELFF
CDR3 DNA: TGTGCCAGCAGTGAGCTAGCTACCGGGGAGCTGTTTTTT

D gene: NA
V gene: TRBV6-7
J gene: TRBJ1-2
clone size: few
CDR3 protein: CAGQNGYTF
CDR3 DNA: TGTGCCGGTCAAAATGGCTACACCTTC

D gene: NA
V gene: TRBV27
J gene: TRBJ2-3
clone size: NA
CDR3 protein: CASSLDLGTTDTQYF
CDR3 DNA: TGTGCCAGCAGTTTGGACCTAGGGACCACAGATACGCAGTATTTT

D gene: NA
V gene: TRBV27
J gene: TRBJ1-5
clone size: once
CDR3 protein: CASSFIYPGGRQPQHF
CDR3 DNA: TGTGCCAGCAGTTTTATTTACCCAGGTGGAAGACAGCCCCAGCATTTT

D gene: TRBD2
V gene: TRBV19
J gene: TRBJ2-3
clone size: NA
CDR3 protein: CASSMVLAGGTQYF
CDR3 DNA: TGTGCCAGTAGTATGGTCCTAGCGGGAGGTACGCAGTATTTT

D gene: TRBD1
V gene: TRBV5-1
J gene: TRBJ1-1
clone size: once
CDR3 protein: CASSVTGALNTEAFF
CDR3 DNA: TGCGCCAGCAGCGTGACAGGGGCTTTGAACACTGAAGCTTTCTTT

D gene: TRBD2
V gene: TRBV7-2
J gene: TRBJ2-7
clone size: once
CDR3 protein: CASSLGGGGEQYF
CDR3 DNA: TGTGCCAGCAGCTTAGGCGGGGGGGGTGAGCAGTACTTC

D gene: TRBD2
V gene: TRBV9
J gene: TRBJ2-7
clone size: NA
CDR3 protein: CASSVGLAGGTPYEQYF
CDR3 DNA: TGTGCCAGCAGCGTAGGTCTAGCGGGGGGAACCCCCTACGAGCAGTACTTC

D gene: NA
V gene: TRBV9
J gene: TRBJ2-3
clone size: NA
CDR3 protein: CASSGGSAIHTDTQYF
CDR3 DNA: TGTGCCAGCAGCGGGGGCTCAGCCATACATACAGATACGCAGTATTTT

D gene: TRBD1
V gene: TRBV28
J gene: TRBJ2-1
clone size: NA
CDR3 protein: CASRGTGQYNEQFF
CDR3 DNA: TGTGCCAGCAGAGGGACAGGGCAATACAATGAGCAGTTCTTC

D gene: NA
V gene: TRBV10-3
J gene: TRBJ2-7
clone size: NA
CDR3 protein: CAIRTKQGPTYEQYF
CDR3 DNA: TGTGCCATCAGGACCAAGCAGGGTCCCACCTACGAGCAGTACTTC

D gene: TRBD1
V gene: TRBV6-5
J gene: TRBJ1-2
clone size: few
CDR3 protein: CASSSGQGIHGYTF
CDR3 DNA: TGTGCCAGCAGTAGCGGACAGGGTATCCATGGCTACACCTTC

D gene: TRBD1
V gene: TRBV7-2
J gene: TRBJ2-7
clone size: NA
CDR3 protein: CASSSTGVDEQYF
CDR3 DNA: TGTGCCAGCAGCTCGACAGGGGTAGACGAGCAGTACTTC

D gene: TRBD2
V gene: TRBV9
J gene: TRBJ2-7
clone size: NA
CDR3 protein: CASSSGTSVTYEQYF
CDR3 DNA: TGTGCCAGCAGCTCCGGGACTAGCGTTACCTACGAGCAGTACTTC